These T cell receptor beta chains were read from a single sample in a study of radiotherapy plus CTLA-4 blockade in lung cancer. Produced via immunoSEQ multiplex PCR; TCRdb's table is partial and in-frame only. The sample lists over 85,000 clones; 65% to 75% were seen once. The material was peripheral blood, obtained from a patient treated with radiotherapy plus ipilimumab. These receptors originate from a human donor with non-small cell lung cancer who had a partial response to radiotherapy plus ipilimumab. Some clones in this sample may be carry-over from other donors' samples. The CDR3 runs from the conserved cysteine through the conserved F or W. D genes are given only for firm matches. The size entry is marked missing in some rows and otherwise reads once, few, many or a size class.

V	D	J	size	DNA	CDR3
TRBV30	-	TRBJ1-2	once	TGTGCCTGGAGTGTGGGGAACTCGGGGTTTGGCTACACCTTC	CAWSVGNSGFGYTF
TRBV28	-	TRBJ2-7	-	TGTGCCAGCAGTACACAGGGTTACGAGCAGTACTTC	CASSTQGYEQYF
TRBV19	-	TRBJ1-2	few	TGTGCCAGCCACTACTGGCGGGGGGCGGGCTACACCTTC	CASHYWRGAGYTF
TRBV5-1	-	TRBJ2-1	-	TGCGCCAGCAGCCCGTACGGCGGTGAGCAGTTCTTC	CASSPYGGEQFF
TRBV6-5	TRBD1	TRBJ1-3	once	TGTGCCAGCAGTAGGACAGGGGCTGGAAACACCATATATTTT	CASSRTGAGNTIYF
TRBV29-1	-	TRBJ2-3	-	TGCAGCGTTGGGGCCGCCCCAGCGGGAGATACGCAGTATTTT	CSVGAAPAGDTQYF
TRBV4-2	-	TRBJ1-3	-	TGTGCCAGCAGCCAAGAAGTCTCCGGGATTAGCTCTGGAAACACCATATATTTT	CASSQEVSGISSGNTIYF
TRBV7-2	TRBD2	TRBJ2-6	few	TGTGCCAGCAACGCCGGTCTAGCGGGCCACTTCTCTGGGGCCAACGTCCTGACTTTC	CASNAGLAGHFSGANVLTF
TRBV29-1	-	TRBJ2-2	-	TGCAGCGTTGATGGTCCGGGCACCGGGGAGCTGTTTTTT	CSVDGPGTGELFF
TRBV19	TRBD2	TRBJ2-1	-	TGTGCCAGTAGTATAGATCACGGCGGGAGGGCTAACAATGAGCAGTTCTTC	CASSIDHGGRANNEQFF
TRBV2	-	TRBJ2-3	once	TGTGCCAGCAGTGGGGGACACCATAGCACAGATACGCAGTATTTT	CASSGGHHSTDTQYF
TRBV2	-	TRBJ2-5	-	TGTGCCAGCAGTGATAGGGGGGGGGCACAAGAGACCCAGTACTTC	CASSDRGGAQETQYF
TRBV19	TRBD2	TRBJ2-3	-	TGTGCCAGTACTTGGACTAGCGGGAGGGCTGGTTCCGATACGCAGTATTTT	CASTWTSGRAGSDTQYF
TRBV11-3	-	TRBJ2-5	-	TGTGCCAGCAGCTCCCGTTTACAAGAGACCCAGTACTTC	CASSSRLQETQYF
TRBV4-3	-	TRBJ2-4	-	TGCGCCAGCAGCCAGAATACAGGGAGAGCCAAAAACATTCAGTACTTC	CASSQNTGRAKNIQYF
TRBV14	TRBD1	TRBJ2-3	-	TGTGCCAGCAGCCAAAGGGGGCCAAATACGCAGTATTTT	CASSQRGPNTQYF
TRBV9	-	TRBJ1-2	-	TGTGCCAGCAGCGTAGGTCTACGGTCCTATGGCTACACCTTC	CASSVGLRSYGYTF
TRBV14	TRBD1	TRBJ2-5	-	TGTGCCAGCAGCCCCCACAGGGGGCAAGAGACCCAGTACTTC	CASSPHRGQETQYF
TRBV27	TRBD2	TRBJ2-5	-	TGTGCCAGCGGTAGCGGGGGGACCAACCAAGAGACCCAGTACTTC	CASGSGGTNQETQYF
TRBV18	-	TRBJ2-7	-	TGTGCCAGCTCACTGACCATTACAGGGAACGAGCAGTACTTC	CASSLTITGNEQYF